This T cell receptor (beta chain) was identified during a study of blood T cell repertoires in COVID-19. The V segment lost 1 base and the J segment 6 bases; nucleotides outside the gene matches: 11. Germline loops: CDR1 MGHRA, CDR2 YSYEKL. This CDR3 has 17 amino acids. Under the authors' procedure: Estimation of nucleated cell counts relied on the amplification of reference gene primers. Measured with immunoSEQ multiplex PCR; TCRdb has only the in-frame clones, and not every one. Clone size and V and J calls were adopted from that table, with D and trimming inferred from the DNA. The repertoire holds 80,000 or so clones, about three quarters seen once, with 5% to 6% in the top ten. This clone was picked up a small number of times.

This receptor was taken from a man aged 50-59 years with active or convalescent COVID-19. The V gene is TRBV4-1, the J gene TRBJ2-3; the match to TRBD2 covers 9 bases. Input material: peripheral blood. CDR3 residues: CASSQGLAAGGPDTQYF. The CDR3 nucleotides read TGCGCCAGCAGCCAAGGTCTTGCTGCGGGGGGGCCGGATACGCAGTATTTT.